This is a list of T cell receptor beta chains from one sample in a study of cytomegalovirus exposure and HLA in healthy donors. The repertoire was sequenced with immunoSEQ multiplex PCR; TCRdb's copy has only in-frame clones and lacks some. The sample records around 120,000 clones, 70% to 80% being singletons. Material: PBMCs. The source of these receptors is a woman aged 45-65 years in good health and CMV-seropositive. Both conserved end residues are part of each CDR3. A D gene is named only where the DNA matches it firmly. Part of the rows lack a size; the others show once, few, many or a class for expanded clones.

v_gene: TRBV5-1
j_gene: TRBJ1-1
abundance: .
d_gene: .
CDR3aa: CASSRTTNTEAFF
CDR3nt: TGCGCCAGCAGCAGGACAACGAACACTGAAGCTTTCTTT

v_gene: TRBV4-1
j_gene: TRBJ1-4
abundance: .
d_gene: TRBD1
CDR3aa: CASRPTQGSSEKLFF
CDR3nt: TGCGCCAGCAGGCCGACACAGGGGAGCTCGGAAAAACTGTTTTTT

v_gene: TRBV5-1
j_gene: TRBJ2-1
abundance: .
d_gene: TRBD2
CDR3aa: CASSLRRTSGGAGYNEQFF
CDR3nt: TGCGCCAGCAGCTTGCGCAGGACTAGCGGGGGGGCCGGTTACAATGAGCAGTTCTTC

v_gene: TRBV29-1
j_gene: TRBJ2-1
abundance: .
d_gene: TRBD2
CDR3aa: CSAGTSGGLIYNEQFF
CDR3nt: TGCAGCGCCGGGACTAGCGGGGGCCTAATATACAATGAGCAGTTCTTC

v_gene: TRBV2
j_gene: TRBJ2-5
abundance: .
d_gene: .
CDR3aa: CASSKDKQETQYF
CDR3nt: TGTGCCAGCAGTAAGGACAAACAAGAGACCCAGTACTTC

v_gene: TRBV5-4
j_gene: TRBJ2-7
abundance: .
d_gene: TRBD1
CDR3aa: CASSKDRGSYEQYF
CDR3nt: TGTGCCAGCAGTAAGGACAGGGGCTCCTACGAGCAGTACTTC

v_gene: TRBV4-1
j_gene: TRBJ1-5
abundance: .
d_gene: .
CDR3aa: CASSQRTGPRESQHF
CDR3nt: TGCGCCAGCAGCCAACGTACTGGTCCCCGGGAGTCCCAGCATTTT

v_gene: TRBV6-4
j_gene: TRBJ1-5
abundance: .
d_gene: TRBD1
CDR3aa: CASSVNSDRGLNQPQHF
CDR3nt: TGTGCCAGCAGTGTGAATTCGGACAGGGGGCTGAATCAGCCCCAGCATTTT

v_gene: TRBV2
j_gene: TRBJ2-7
abundance: .
d_gene: .
CDR3aa: CASTQGGANEQYF
CDR3nt: TGTGCCAGCACCCAAGGGGGGGCGAACGAGCAGTACTTC

v_gene: TRBV21-1
j_gene: TRBJ2-7
abundance: .
d_gene: .
CDR3aa: CASSPTTKGLAGGNEQYF
CDR3nt: TGTGCCAGCAGCCCCACGACGAAGGGACTAGCGGGAGGGAACGAGCAGTACTTC

v_gene: TRBV19
j_gene: TRBJ1-4
abundance: .
d_gene: TRBD1
CDR3aa: CASSMTGDTNEKLFF
CDR3nt: TGTGCCAGTAGTATGACAGGGGATACTAATGAAAAACTGTTTTTT

v_gene: TRBV4-2
j_gene: TRBJ2-2
abundance: .
d_gene: TRBD2
CDR3aa: CASSQKETSVVTGELFF
CDR3nt: TGTGCCAGCAGCCAAAAAGAGACTAGCGTCGTCACCGGGGAGCTGTTTTTT

v_gene: TRBV7-2
j_gene: TRBJ2-3
abundance: .
d_gene: .
CDR3aa: CASRRGGTSGTDTQYF
CDR3nt: TGTGCCAGCAGGCGAGGGGGTACTAGCGGCACAGATACGCAGTATTTT

v_gene: TRBV28
j_gene: TRBJ2-2
abundance: .
d_gene: .
CDR3aa: CASCGRTPRNTGELFF
CDR3nt: TGTGCCAGCTGTGGTCGGACTCCACGGAACACCGGGGAGCTGTTTTTT

v_gene: TRBV6-1
j_gene: TRBJ2-1
abundance: .
d_gene: TRBD2
CDR3aa: CASSRTGLGGEQFF
CDR3nt: TGTGCCAGCAGTCGTACGGGACTAGGCGGTGAGCAGTTCTTC

v_gene: TRBV4-3
j_gene: TRBJ1-4
abundance: few
d_gene: TRBD1
CDR3aa: CASSAGQGNEKLFF
CDR3nt: TGCGCCAGCAGCGCGGGACAGGGAAATGAAAAACTGTTTTTT